The rows below give T cell receptor beta chains drawn from one sample of a study of T cells in tuberculosis. Measured with immunoSEQ multiplex PCR; TCRdb has only the in-frame clones, and not every one. The profile shows about 33,000 clones, 92% of them singletons. The material was PBMCs, obtained at tuberculosis diagnosis. The receptors shown here come from an adult with tuberculosis. Some clones in this sample may be carry-over from other donors' samples. CDR3s include the opening cysteine and the closing phenylalanine or tryptophan. Fields, in order: clone size, D gene, V gene, J gene, CDR3 protein, CDR3 DNA. The D gene is left open where the match is weak. Some rows mark clone size as missing; the rest say once, few, many or name a class of expanded clone.

.	TRBD1	TRBV30	TRBJ1-1	CACRDRVFMNTEAFF	TGTGCCTGCCGGGACAGGGTTTTTATGAACACTGAAGCTTTCTTT
.	.	TRBV7-9	TRBJ2-1	CASSLEGLSSYNEQFF	TGTGCCAGCAGCTTAGAGGGGCTTAGCTCCTACAATGAGCAGTTCTTC
.	.	TRBV27	TRBJ2-3	CASPTGGGQLSTDTQYF	TGTGCCAGTCCAACAGGCGGGGGCCAATTGAGCACAGATACGCAGTATTTT
.	TRBD1	TRBV9	TRBJ2-7	CASSFRDRGDEQYF	TGTGCCAGCAGCTTCCGGGACAGGGGAGACGAGCAGTACTTC
.	.	TRBV2	TRBJ1-5	CASSELWGLGQPQHF	TGTGCCAGCAGTGAACTTTGGGGGCTAGGTCAGCCCCAGCATTTT
once	.	TRBV5-1	TRBJ1-6	CASSLAGVSPLHF	TGCGCCAGCAGCTTGGCAGGGGTTTCACCCCTCCACTTT
.	TRBD1	TRBV7-9	TRBJ2-7	CASSFPTGTGKVHEQYF	TGTGCCAGCAGCTTCCCTACCGGGACAGGGAAGGTCCACGAGCAGTACTTC
.	.	TRBV27	TRBJ2-2	CASSLWWRGPTGELFF	TGTGCCAGCAGTTTATGGTGGCGGGGCCCAACCGGGGAGCTGTTTTTT
.	.	TRBV6-5	TRBJ1-4	CASSYLGPAREKLFF	TGTGCCAGCAGTTACCTGGGCCCTGCACGGGAAAAACTGTTTTTT
.	.	TRBV4-2	TRBJ2-2	CASSQEGGAPYGELFF	TGTGCCAGCAGCCAAGAAGGTGGGGCCCCTTACGGGGAGCTGTTTTTT
.	TRBD1	TRBV7-9	TRBJ2-7	CASSNWGQGYEQYF	TGTGCCAGCAGCAACTGGGGACAGGGCTACGAGCAGTACTTC
.	.	TRBV5-1	TRBJ2-3	CASSAGRPTDTQYF	TGCGCCAGCAGCGCGGGACGACCCACAGATACGCAGTATTTT
.	TRBD1	TRBV29-1	TRBJ2-3	CSVAQGDTQYF	TGCAGCGTTGCACAGGGGGATACGCAGTATTTT
.	.	TRBV27	TRBJ2-3	CASSRLTDTQYF	TGTGCCAGCAGTCGACTCACAGATACGCAGTATTTT
.	.	TRBV5-1	TRBJ1-2	CASSLANSNYGYTF	TGCGCCAGCAGCTTGGCCAACAGTAACTATGGCTACACCTTC
.	.	TRBV2	TRBJ2-2	CASSAVGHPNTGELFF	TGTGCCAGCAGTGCAGTTGGACACCCGAACACCGGGGAGCTGTTTTTT
.	TRBD1	TRBV5-5	TRBJ1-4	CASSVRDRVLSEKLFF	TGTGCCAGCAGCGTCCGGGACAGGGTATTATCTGAAAAACTGTTTTTT
.	.	TRBV19	TRBJ2-7	CAASAGGPAYEQYF	TGTGCCGCCTCGGCAGGGGGGCCAGCCTACGAGCAGTACTTC
.	TRBD1	TRBV19	TRBJ2-7	CASLGTDSYEQYF	TGTGCCAGCTTAGGGACAGACTCCTACGAGCAGTACTTC
.	.	TRBV11-3	TRBJ2-2	CASSFRTNTGELFF	TGTGCCAGCAGCTTCAGGACGAACACCGGGGAGCTGTTTTTT
.	.	TRBV7-2	TRBJ1-2	CASSLLQGPYGYTF	TGTGCCAGCAGCTTATTGCAGGGGCCCTATGGCTACACCTTC
.	.	TRBV7-2	TRBJ2-3	CASSETGDTQYF	TGTGCCAGCAGCGAAACGGGGGATACGCAGTATTTT
few	TRBD2	TRBV7-9	TRBJ2-1	CASSFREGYNEQFF	TGTGCCAGCAGCTTCCGGGAGGGCTACAATGAGCAGTTCTTC
.	.	TRBV19	TRBJ2-3	CASRRDRGSTQYF	TGTGCCAGTAGGCGGGACCGAGGGAGTACGCAGTATTTT
.	TRBD1	TRBV5-8	TRBJ1-1	CASSKQGAQRTEAFF	TGTGCCAGCAGCAAACAGGGGGCGCAAAGAACTGAAGCTTTCTTT
.	TRBD2	TRBV5-1	TRBJ2-1	CASRPLAGAADEQFF	TGCGCCAGCAGACCCCTAGCGGGGGCCGCGGATGAGCAGTTCTTC
.	TRBD1	TRBV19	TRBJ2-1	CASSQGTAYNEQFF	TGTGCCAGTAGTCAGGGGACAGCATACAATGAGCAGTTCTTC
.	.	TRBV21-1	TRBJ1-6	CASSNGPPSYNSPLHF	TGTGCCAGCAGCAATGGTCCGCCGAGTTATAATTCACCCCTCCACTTT
.	.	TRBV19	TRBJ1-1	CASSINRETAFF	TGTGCCAGTAGTATTAACAGGGAAACAGCTTTCTTT
.	.	TRBV5-5	TRBJ1-4	CASSRGGVEEKLFF	TGTGCCAGCAGCCGAGGGGGAGTAGAGGAAAAACTGTTTTTT
once	TRBD2	TRBV7-6	TRBJ2-1	CASSLGTSGEAQFF	TGTGCCAGCAGCTTAGGGACTAGCGGGGAGGCGCAGTTCTTC
.	TRBD2	TRBV10-2	TRBJ2-1	CASSESTGGGSEQFF	TGCGCCAGCAGTGAGTCGACGGGGGGAGGGTCTGAGCAGTTCTTC
.	.	TRBV19	TRBJ1-1	CASSIERSTNTEAFF	TGTGCCAGTAGTATAGAGCGGTCGACTAACACTGAAGCTTTCTTT
.	TRBD2	TRBV6-5	TRBJ2-3	CASSSLRGGTQYF	TGTGCCAGCAGTTCCCTCCGGGGGGGCACGCAGTATTTT
.	.	TRBV5-4	TRBJ2-7	CASSFGVEQYF	TGTGCCAGCAGCTTCGGTGTCGAGCAGTACTTC
.	TRBD1	TRBV19	TRBJ2-2	CASSAGQGAYGELFF	TGTGCCAGTAGTGCGGGACAGGGGGCGTACGGGGAGCTGTTTTTT
.	TRBD2	TRBV15	TRBJ2-1	CAVRGLAGVYNEQFF	TGTGCCGTCAGGGGTTTAGCGGGGGTTTACAATGAGCAGTTCTTC
.	.	TRBV19	TRBJ2-2	CASSTGNGELFF	TGTGCCAGTAGTACAGGGAACGGGGAGCTGTTTTTT
.	.	TRBV6-5	TRBJ2-5	CASSYATGMETQYF	TGTGCCAGCAGTTACGCAACAGGGATGGAGACCCAGTACTTC
.	.	TRBV5-8	TRBJ2-3	CASSPTGYNTQYF	TGTGCCAGCAGCCCTACAGGGTATAATACGCAGTATTTT
.	TRBD1	TRBV9	TRBJ2-2	CASSQRTGGSTGELFF	TGTGCCAGCAGCCAGCGGACAGGGGGCAGCACCGGGGAGCTGTTTTTT
.	.	TRBV19	TRBJ1-5	CASKAGRGMTSQPQHF	TGTGCCAGTAAAGCCGGTCGGGGGATGACTTCTCAGCCCCAGCATTTT
.	.	TRBV30	TRBJ1-2	CAWSAGRGWDGYTF	TGTGCCTGGAGTGCGGGCAGGGGCTGGGATGGCTACACCTTC
.	.	TRBV6-1	TRBJ1-3	CASSVIGIFLGNTIYF	TGTGCCAGCAGTGTTATCGGGATCTTCCTCGGAAACACCATATATTTT
.	.	TRBV6-1	TRBJ1-1	CASNEKPVRTEAFF	TGTGCCAGCAACGAAAAGCCCGTGCGTACTGAAGCTTTCTTT
.	.	TRBV27	TRBJ1-1	CASSLSGAGVIGGTEAFF	TGTGCCAGCAGTTTATCGGGGGCCGGGGTAATTGGGGGCACTGAAGCTTTCTTT
.	TRBD1	TRBV7-2	TRBJ1-4	CASSFATQGVSNEKLFF	TGTGCCAGCAGCTTTGCAACTCAGGGGGTATCTAATGAAAAACTGTTTTTT